The 5 T cell receptor beta chains given below trace back to one sample, sequenced in a study of early T cells in non-severe SARS-CoV-2 infection. TCRdb called the 5' RACE reads again in MiXCR, with one record for every CDR3 protein. There are around 37,000 distinct CDR3 sequences in the sample; 8% to 10% occur only once, and roughly 12% lies in the top ten. The specimen was whole blood. The source is an adult who was a healthcare worker with PCR-confirmed SARS-CoV-2 infection or an uninfected control (not recorded which).

In its sample, this clonotype was seen many times. This rearrangement joins TRBV12-3 or TRBV12-4 to TRBJ1-2, with D unresolved. V dropped 6 bases and J dropped 8 bases, with 16 bases sitting between them. The CDR3 extends over 13 amino acids. CDR3 loop: CASSLVPRRGYTF. In DNA, the CDR3 is TGTGCCAGCAGCCTCGTACCACGGCGCGGCTACACCTTC.

This clonotype was seen at least ten times. J is TRBJ1-1 and V is TRBV12-3 or TRBV12-4; a possible D gene is TRBD1 (5 bases). The CDR3 has 14 residues. The V and J ends lost 8 bases and 1 base respectively, with 14 bases between them. CDR3 coding DNA: TGTGCCAGCTCCTCCCAAACAGGGAACACTGAAGCTTTCTTT. Residues: CASSSQTGNTEAFF.

This clonotype was seen a handful of times. The chain recombines TRBV11-2 with TRBJ2-7; possible D gene TRBD2, 6 bases. The length of the CDR3 is 16 residues. V was clipped by 6 bases and J by 0 bases, with 18 bases between them. Germline values: CDR1 SGHAT, CDR2 FQNNGV. The CDR3 nucleotides are TGTGCCAGCAGTCGGGGAGGAGGCTCAGGCTCCTACGAGCAGTACTTC. This translates into CASSRGGGSGSYEQYF.

This clonotype came up many times. The chain is built from TRBV19 and TRBJ2-1, with D perhaps assigned TRBD1 or TRBD2 (5 bases each). The V end was cut by 4 bases, the J end by 6 bases, with 19 bases between. The CDR3 is 16 residues long. Per the germline V gene, CDR1 is LNHDA and CDR2 is SQIVND (reference sequence). The CDR3 spells CASSTTPARGTNEQFF. The CDR3 nucleotides read TGTGCCAGTAGTACCACCCCAGCTAGAGGGACCAATGAGCAGTTCTTC.

The rearrangement joins TRBV9 to TRBJ2-1; D ambiguous. The V gene's germline CDR1 is SGDLS and CDR2 YYNGEE. CDR3 length: 14 residues. V shed 2 bases and J shed 9 bases, with 15 bases lying between them. CDR3 DNA: TGTGCCAGCAGCGTCCGGGTTACGACCGGTGAGCAGTTCTTC. Amino acid sequence: CASSVRVTTGEQFF.